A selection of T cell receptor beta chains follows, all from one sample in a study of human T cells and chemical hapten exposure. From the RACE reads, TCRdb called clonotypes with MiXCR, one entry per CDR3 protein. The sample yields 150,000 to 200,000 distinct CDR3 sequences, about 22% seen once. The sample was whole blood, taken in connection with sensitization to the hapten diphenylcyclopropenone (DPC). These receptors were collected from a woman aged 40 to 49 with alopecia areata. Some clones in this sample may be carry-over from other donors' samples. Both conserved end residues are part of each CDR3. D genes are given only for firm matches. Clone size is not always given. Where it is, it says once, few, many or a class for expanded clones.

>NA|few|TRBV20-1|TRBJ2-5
TGCAGTGCTAGAGACTCTTGGCGGGGGCCGGGGGAGACCCAGTACTTC
CSARDSWRGPGETQYF
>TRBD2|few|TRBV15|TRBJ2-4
TGTGCCACCAGCAGAGAGGGACTAGCGGGAGAAGGGAACATTCAGTACTTC
CATSREGLAGEGNIQYF
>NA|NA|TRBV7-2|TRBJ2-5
TGTGCCAGCAGCTTAGCGCAGAACCGGGAGACCCAGTACTTC
CASSLAQNRETQYF
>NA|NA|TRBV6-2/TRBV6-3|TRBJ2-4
TGTGCCAGCAGTTACGGGGTAGCCAAAAACATTCAGTACTTC
CASSYGVAKNIQYF
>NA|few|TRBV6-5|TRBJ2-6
TGTGCCAGCAGTTACTTGGGGGCCGGGGCCAACGTCCTGACTTTC
CASSYLGAGANVLTF
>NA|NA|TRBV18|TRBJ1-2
TGTGCCAGCTCTCATTCGGAGGACTTCCCGGACACCTTC
CASSHSEDFPDTF
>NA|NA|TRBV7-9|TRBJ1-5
TGTGCCAGCAGCTTAGGGCAGGGTGCCAATCAGCCCCAGCATTTT
CASSLGQGANQPQHF
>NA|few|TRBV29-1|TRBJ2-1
TGCAGCGTACCCGACAGGAAGTCCTACAATGAGCAGTTCTTC
CSVPDRKSYNEQFF
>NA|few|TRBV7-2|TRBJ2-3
TGTGCCAGCAGCCTCAGGAGCTCCACAGATACGCAGTATTTT
CASSLRSSTDTQYF
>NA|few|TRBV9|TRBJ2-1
TGTGCCAGCAGCGTCCAAGGCAGTCTCCCCTACAATGAGCAGTTCTTC
CASSVQGSLPYNEQFF
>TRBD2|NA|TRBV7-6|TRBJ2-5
TGTGCCAGCAGCTGGGCGGCGGGGGGTCAGTACTTC
CASSWAAGGQYF
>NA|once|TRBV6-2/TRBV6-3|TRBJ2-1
TGTGCCAGCAGGGAAAAGGGGGGAGGGCCGGTCACCAATGAGCAGTTCTTC
CASREKGGGPVTNEQFF
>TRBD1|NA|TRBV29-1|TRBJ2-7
TGCAGCGTTGACGCGGCAGGGGGTCAATACGAGCAGTACTTC
CSVDAAGGQYEQYF
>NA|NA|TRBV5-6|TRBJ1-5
TGTGCCAGCAGCTTTCTGGGGGCAACCGATCAGCCCCAGCATTTT
CASSFLGATDQPQHF
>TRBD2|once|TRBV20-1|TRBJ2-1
TGCAGTGCTCTAAGCGGGAGGACAAATGAGCAGTTCTTC
CSALSGRTNEQFF
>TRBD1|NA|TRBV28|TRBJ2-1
TGTGCCAGCAAGACAGGGGGCTCCTACAATGAGCAGTTCTTC
CASKTGGSYNEQFF
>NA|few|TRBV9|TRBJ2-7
TGTGCCAGCAGCGTGTCCGGGGACGGACCCTACGAGCAGTACTTC
CASSVSGDGPYEQYF
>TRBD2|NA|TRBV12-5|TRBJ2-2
TGTGCTAGTGGTTCTCGCACTAGCGGGAGGGCCGCGGGGGAGCTGTTTTTT
CASGSRTSGRAAGELFF
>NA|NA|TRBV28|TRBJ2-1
TGTGCCAGCAGTTCTGCGCCAGGCGGGAACTACAATGAGCAGTTCTTC
CASSSAPGGNYNEQFF
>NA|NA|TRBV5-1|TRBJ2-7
TGCGCCAGCAGCGAGCAGGGATCGTCGGGCGAGCAGTACTTC
CASSEQGSSGEQYF
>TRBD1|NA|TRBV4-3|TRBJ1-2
TGCGCCAGCAGCCAAAGACCTAGGACAGGTGCGGATGGCTACACCTTC
CASSQRPRTGADGYTF
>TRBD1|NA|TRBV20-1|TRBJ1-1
TGCAGTGCTAGAGATGAGAGGGGGCACAGTGCTGAAGCTTTCTTT
CSARDERGHSAEAFF
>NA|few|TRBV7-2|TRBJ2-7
TGTGCCAGCAGCTTAGCGGGAGTGGTTCGAGAGCAGTACTTC
CASSLAGVVREQYF
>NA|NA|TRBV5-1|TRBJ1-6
TGCGCCAGCAGCTTGGCCGCAGGGGCCTATAATTCACCCCTCCACTTT
CASSLAAGAYNSPLHF
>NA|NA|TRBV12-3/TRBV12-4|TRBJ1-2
TGTGCCAGCAGCACCGACAGTGGCGGCTACACCTTC
CASSTDSGGYTF
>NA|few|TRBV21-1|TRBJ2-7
TGTGCCAGCAGCAGACTAGCGGGACCCTACGAGCAGTACTTC
CASSRLAGPYEQYF
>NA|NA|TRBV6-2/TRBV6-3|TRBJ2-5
TGTGCCAGCAGTTACGGCTATTCAGCAGAGACCCAGTACTTC
CASSYGYSAETQYF
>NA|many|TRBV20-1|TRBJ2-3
TGCAGTGCTAGCACAGATACGCAGTATTTT
CSASTDTQYF
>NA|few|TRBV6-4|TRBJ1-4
TGTGCCAGCAGTAAAAATAGAACAGCTCTTGAAAAACTGTTTTTT
CASSKNRTALEKLFF
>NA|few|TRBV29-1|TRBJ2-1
TGCAGCGCTGGGTCGGGCCTCTCCTACAATGAGCAGTTCTTC
CSAGSGLSYNEQFF
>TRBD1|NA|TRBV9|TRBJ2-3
TGTGCCAGCAGCGTAGAACCGGACAGGGCAGATACGCAGTATTTT
CASSVEPDRADTQYF
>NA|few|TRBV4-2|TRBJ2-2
TGTGCCAGCAGCCAAGGAGGCAGCCAAAACACCGGGGAGCTGTTTTTT
CASSQGGSQNTGELFF